This TCR beta chain was identified during a study of molecular identifiers for immune sequencing clone quantification. Findings of the study overall: Clones that exceeded 20 RNA copies held over 99% of effector molecules, yet under 1% in naive cells.

This clonotype appeared many times. The antigen is undetermined. TCRdb redid the calling of the PCR reads with MiXCR, one entry per CDR3 protein. The profile covers some 100,000 distinct CDR3 sequences, with around 17% appearing a single time and around 0.8% taken by the ten largest. CD8+CD4-CCR7+CD45RA+ cells were sorted as naive CD8 T cells. Trimming stripped 0 bases from V and 2 bases from J, with 8 bases between. The CDR3 contains 14 residues. Germline V gene lookup returns CDR1 LGHNA and CDR2 YSLEER. The chain combines TRBV4-3 with TRBJ2-7; the D gene is possibly TRBD2 (5 bases). The receptor's source is a human donor in good health. Some libraries in this study had Jurkat cell RNA spiked in. Sequenced input: naive CD8+ T cells from blood, with Jurkat cell RNA spiked in. As to subset: FACS-sorted CD8+CD4-CCR7+CD45RA+ naive T cells. CDR3 in amino acids: CASSQERDTYEQYF. The CDR3 DNA sequence: TGCGCCAGCAGCCAAGAGAGGGATACCTACGAGCAGTACTTC.